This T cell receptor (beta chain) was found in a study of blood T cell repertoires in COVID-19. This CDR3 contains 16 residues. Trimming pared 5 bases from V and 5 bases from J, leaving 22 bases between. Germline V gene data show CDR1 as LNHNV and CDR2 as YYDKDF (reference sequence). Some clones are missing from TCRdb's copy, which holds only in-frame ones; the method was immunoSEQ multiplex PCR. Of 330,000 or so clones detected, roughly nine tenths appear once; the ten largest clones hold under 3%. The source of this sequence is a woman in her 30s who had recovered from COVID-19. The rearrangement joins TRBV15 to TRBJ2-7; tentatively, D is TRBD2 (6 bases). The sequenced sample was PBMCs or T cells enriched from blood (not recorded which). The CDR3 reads CATSGFSSAIFHEQYF. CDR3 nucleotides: TGTGCCACCAGCGGCTTCTCTAGCGCAATATTCCACGAGCAGTACTTC.